This entry lists 18 T cell receptor beta chains sequenced from one sample in a study of blood T cells in healthy people across ages (dated by TCRdb to the mid-2010s). The library was prepared using 5' RACE. Sequencer: Illumina HiSeq 2500. A second PCR of about 7 to 12 cycles was run with a J-beta primer mix and a sample-barcoded 5' primer. The raw public reads went through TCRdb reprocessing: fastp at Q25, MiXCR clone calling, in-frame beta chains kept. Here each entry gathers all rows of one CDR3 protein and keeps the most common genes and DNA. Counted in this sample were about 680,000 distinct CDR3 sequences; 49% of them appeared once. The top ten clones comprise 25% to 35% of the sample. The sample comprised blood. The origin of the receptors is a woman aged 60-70 years in good health.

In this sample, this clonotype turned up a few times. This sequence joins TRBV12-3 or TRBV12-4 and TRBJ2-1; TRBD2 might be the D (6 bases). Deletions cut 6 bases from V and 9 bases from J, with 15 bases between. The CDR3 contains 13 residues. This chain's CDR3 is CASRPTSSGEQFF. CDR3 nucleotide sequence: TGTGCCAGCAGGCCCACTAGCTCCGGTGAGCAGTTCTTC.

The chain employs TRBV20-1 and TRBJ1-1; 10 nucleotides match TRBD1. The junction had 2 bases not matched to a gene; V was cut back by 5 bases and J by 5 bases. Germline loops: CDR1 DFQATT, CDR2 SNEGSKA (reference sequence). This CDR3 contains 12 residues. CDR3 region: CSAPGQGTEAFF. CDR3 DNA: TGCAGTGCTCCGGGACAGGGGACTGAAGCTTTCTTT.

The V call is TRBV28, the J call TRBJ1-1; 9 nucleotides agree with TRBD1. J gave up 5 bases and V 5 bases, and 12 bases lay outside the gene matches. The CDR3 is made up of 16 amino acids. Germline assignment: CDR1 MDHEN and CDR2 SYDVKM. The CDR3 DNA sequence: TGTGCCAGCAGTCCCATCACAGGGGGCAGTAGGACTGAAGCTTTCTTT. Its translation: CASSPITGGSRTEAFF. The whole variable domain, remainder taken from reference TRBV28 and TRBJ1-1, is DVKVTQSSRYLVKRTGEKVFLECVQDMDHENMFWYRQDPGLGLRLIYFSYDVKMKEKGDIPEGYSVSREKKERFSLILESASTNQTSMYLCASSPITGGSRTEAFFGQGTRLTVV.

V gene TRBV29-1 combines with J gene TRBJ1-3, with a possible D match to TRBD1 (5 bases). Trimming removed 0 bases from V and 5 bases from J, with 11 bases in between. Germline loops: CDR1 SQVTM, CDR2 ANQGSEA. This CDR3 contains 14 residues. The CDR3 DNA reads TGCAGCGTTGAAGATCGGCGGGGCAGAAACACCATATATTTT. It translates to CSVEDRRGRNTIYF.

This chain connects TRBV3-1 to TRBJ2-2, with D perhaps TRBD1 (5 bases). The CDR3 has 14 residues. Germline V gene data show CDR1 as LGHDT and CDR2 as YNNKEL (reference sequence). The V and J ends lost 2 bases and 6 bases respectively, with 10 bases between them. The CDR3 nucleotides are TGTGCCAGCAGCCAATCTCAGGGTTCCGGGGAGCTGTTTTTT. Amino acids: CASSQSQGSGELFF. The complete variable domain, with remaining parts taken from reference TRBV3-1 and TRBJ2-2, reads DTAVSQTPKYLVTQMGNDKSIKCEQNLGHDTMYWYKQDSKKFLKIMFSYNNKELIINETVPNRFSPKSPDKAHLNLHINSLELGDSAVYFCASSQSQGSGELFFGEGSRLTVL.

V and J are TRBV28 and TRBJ2-7, with D possibly being TRBD1 (5 bases). Trimming took off 2 bases at V and 4 bases at J, with 15 bases between the two ends. This CDR3 is 15 amino acids long. The germline V gene encodes CDR1 MDHEN and CDR2 SYDVKM. The CDR3 DNA follows: TGTGCCAGCAGTTTAAGGGGCCCAGGGCAGTACGAGCAGTACTTC. This sequence encodes CASSLRGPGQYEQYF. Using reference TRBV28 and TRBJ2-7 for the parts outside the CDR3, the full variable domain is DVKVTQSSRYLVKRTGEKVFLECVQDMDHENMFWYRQDPGLGLRLIYFSYDVKMKEKGDIPEGYSVSREKKERFSLILESASTNQTSMYLCASSLRGPGQYEQYFGPGTRLTVT.

This clonotype was observed a few times. This sequence joins TRBV5-1 and TRBJ2-3; D is perhaps TRBD1 (5 bases). V was trimmed by 7 bases and J by 7 bases, leaving 19 bases between them. The germline CDR1 and CDR2 sequences are SGHRS and YFSETQ. The CDR3 runs to 14 residues. The CDR3 sequence: CASANDRISNTQYF. Here the CDR3 DNA reads TGCGCCAGCGCAAATGACAGAATCTCAAATACGCAGTATTTT.

J is TRBJ1-1 and V is TRBV20-1, with 12 nucleotides matching TRBD1. J was trimmed by 5 bases and V by 3 bases; bases with no gene match: 10. The CDR3 runs to 16 residues. CDR1 is DFQATT and CDR2 is SNEGSKA in the germline V gene (reference sequence). CDR3 residues: CSARWDRGRVGTEAFF. CDR3 DNA: TGCAGTGCTAGGTGGGACAGGGGGCGTGTGGGTACTGAAGCTTTCTTT.

This clonotype was counted a few times. The chain joins TRBV13 to TRBJ2-1, with 10 bases identical to TRBD1. V lost 4 bases to trimming and J lost 3 bases; unmatched junction nucleotides: 3. The germline gives CDR1 PRHDT, CDR2 FYEKMQ (reference sequence). The CDR3 runs to 15 residues. For the CDR3, the DNA is TGTGCCAGCAGCTACCGGGACAGGGGCTACAATGAGCAGTTCTTC. Protein sequence: CASSYRDRGYNEQFF. The entire variable domain, with the rest obtained from reference TRBV13 and TRBJ2-1, is as follows: AAGVIQSPRHLIKEKRETATLKCYPIPRHDTVYWYQQGPGQDPQFLISFYEKMQSDKGSIPDRFSAQQFSDYHSELNMSSLELGDSALYFCASSYRDRGYNEQFFGPGTRLTVL.

This chain joins TRBV20-1 and TRBJ1-1; D ambiguous. Germline V lookup: CDR1 DFQATT, CDR2 SNEGSKA (reference sequence). CDR3 length: 13 amino acids. The V gene lost 3 bases and the J gene lost 0 bases, with 8 bases spanning the gap. As DNA, the CDR3 is TGCAGTGCTAGTAGGAGGATGAACACTGAAGCTTTCTTT. Amino acids: CSASRRMNTEAFF.

V usage is TRBV29-1 and J usage is TRBJ1-1; 7 bases are a match to TRBD1. With 5 bases clipped from V and 3 bases from J, the junction kept 6 bases outside the gene matches. The CDR3 is made up of 13 amino acids. The germline gives CDR1 SQVTM, CDR2 ANQGSEA. The CDR3 DNA reads as TGCAGCGTTACACAGGGGAGGGACACTGAAGCTTTCTTT. It codes for CSVTQGRDTEAFF.

This clonotype was counted between two and nine times. A much larger clonotype is one base distant, so this may be a read error. This sequence joins TRBV5-5 and TRBJ2-1; D is unclear. Germline V gene sequence: CDR1 SGHKS, CDR2 YYEKEE (reference sequence). V lost 4 bases and J 12 bases, leaving 20 bases between the germline ends. The CDR3 loop spans 14 amino acids. The CDR3 region has the DNA TGTGCCAGCAGCCCGACCACGGTACATATTAGGCAGTTCTTC. Translated: CASSPTTVHIRQFF.

This clonotype was detected only a few times. The V call is TRBV6-2 or TRBV6-3, the J call TRBJ1-2; D may be TRBD1 (6 bases). The CDR3 is 16 residues long. V was shortened by 5 bases and J by 4 bases, with 20 bases between the two germline ends. Per germline, CDR1 MNHEY and CDR2 SVGEGT. The CDR3 DNA reads as TGTGCCAGCAGTCTCCGGACAGCTCAATCTTTCTATGGCTACACCTTC. The encoded protein is CASSLRTAQSFYGYTF.

The chain recombines TRBV7-2 with TRBJ2-1, with 10 positions matching TRBD1. J was trimmed by 4 bases and V by 5 bases; bases with no gene match: 8. The CDR3 contains 16 residues. Germline V gene data show CDR1 as SGHTA and CDR2 as FQGNSA. Here the CDR3 reads CASSHRDRGGYNEQFF. The CDR3 coding sequence is TGTGCCAGCAGCCACAGGGACAGGGGTGGGTACAATGAGCAGTTCTTC.

This sequence joins TRBV15 and TRBJ2-3; D tentatively fits TRBD1 or TRBD2 (5 bases each). The CDR3 loop spans 15 amino acids. V was clipped by 6 bases and J by 1 base, with 14 bases between them. CDR1 and CDR2 (germline): LNHNV, YYDKDF (reference sequence). The CDR3 sequence is CATSNPSRGTDTQYF. The CDR3 nucleotides are TGTGCCACCAGTAACCCTAGCAGGGGCACAGATACGCAGTATTTT.

The rearrangement uses TRBV29-1 and TRBJ1-1; maybe TRBD1 (6 bases). CDR3 size: 15 residues. The V and J ends lost 2 bases and 0 bases respectively, with 13 bases between them. CDR1 and CDR2 (germline): SQVTM, ANQGSEA. The CDR3 protein is CSVEPRRGMNTEAFF. The DNA for the CDR3 is TGCAGCGTTGAACCTCGAAGGGGGATGAACACTGAAGCTTTCTTT.

The rearrangement joins TRBV20-1 to TRBJ2-7; tentatively, D is TRBD1 (6 bases). The V gene lost 4 bases and the J gene lost 1 base, with 23 bases spanning the gap. This CDR3 has 17 residues. Looked up from germline, CDR1 is DFQATT and CDR2 is SNEGSKA (reference sequence). This CDR3 is CSANPTVTGQLSYEQYF. The CDR3 DNA sequence: TGCAGTGCTAACCCTACCGTCACTGGACAGTTATCCTACGAGCAGTACTTC.

The chain combines TRBV11-2 with TRBJ2-1; D unclear. The CDR3 has 15 amino acids. Trimming removed 3 bases at V and 2 bases at J, with 11 bases between. Per the germline V gene, CDR1 is SGHAT and CDR2 is FQNNGV. CDR3 bases: TGTGCCAGCAGCTTTGCCCAAGGCCCCTACAATGAGCAGTTCTTC. Encoded protein: CASSFAQGPYNEQFF.